These T cell receptor beta chains were read from a single sample in a study of STAT5B mutations in CD4+ large granular lymphocyte leukemia. Measured with immunoSEQ multiplex PCR; TCRdb has only the in-frame clones, and not every one. The sample contains tens of thousands of clones, 65% to 75% of which appear only once. What was sequenced was CD4+ T cells from blood buffy coats. These receptors all stem from a human donor in good health. Each CDR3 is given with its conserved first and last residue. A D gene is named only where the DNA matches it firmly. The listing skips clone size in some rows; elsewhere it reads once, few, many or a size class.

>TRBJ1-1|TRBD1|.|TRBV9
TGTGCCAGCAGCGTAGAGATGCGACAGGGTGAGGCGAACACTGAAGCTTTCTTT
CASSVEMRQGEANTEAFF
>TRBJ1-2|.|.|TRBV11-2
TGTGCCAGCAGCCCTAAAGCTAACTATGGCTACACCTTC
CASSPKANYGYTF
>TRBJ2-5|TRBD2|.|TRBV12-5
TGTGCTAGTGGTTTGTTTGCGGGAGGATGGGAGACCCAGTACTTC
CASGLFAGGWETQYF
>TRBJ1-5|.|.|TRBV28
TGTGCCAGCTGGACCAGAGGCAATCAGCCCCAGCATTTT
CASWTRGNQPQHF
>TRBJ1-5|.|.|TRBV2
TGTGCCAGCACCGATGGGGTTACCAATCAGCCCCAGCATTTT
CASTDGVTNQPQHF
>TRBJ1-2|.|.|TRBV7-9
TGTGCCAGCAGCCTGGGGGACCTTAACTATGGCTACACCTTC
CASSLGDLNYGYTF
>TRBJ1-6|TRBD1|.|TRBV5-1
TGCGCCAGCAGCGTGGAAGGGACAGGGGTCGGTAATTCACCCCTCCACTTT
CASSVEGTGVGNSPLHF
>TRBJ2-5|.|.|TRBV11-3
TGTGCCAGCAGCGTCGACAGCCTCCAAGAGACCCAGTACTTC
CASSVDSLQETQYF
>TRBJ1-6|.|.|TRBV5-4
TGTGCCAGCAGCTTGCCAGGGGTGGATTCACCCCTCCACTTT
CASSLPGVDSPLHF
>TRBJ2-3|TRBD1|.|TRBV7-8
TGTGCCAGCAGCTTAGGGGGCCGGGACAGGGGGCTGGATACGCAGTATTTT
CASSLGGRDRGLDTQYF
>TRBJ1-1|.|.|TRBV27
TGTGCCAGCAGGGAACAGGGTCGCACTGAAGCTTTCTTT
CASREQGRTEAFF
>TRBJ1-1|.|.|TRBV30
TGTGCCTGGAGTGTGACCGCGAACACTGAAGCTTTCTTT
CAWSVTANTEAFF
>TRBJ1-1|.|few|TRBV6-6
TGTGCCAGCAGTTTGATCGGGACATCAGGCACTGAAGCTTTCTTT
CASSLIGTSGTEAFF
>TRBJ2-1|.|.|TRBV5-5
TGTGCCAGCAGCGCAAGCGGGCCTAGCTCCTACAATGAGCAGTTCTTC
CASSASGPSSYNEQFF
>TRBJ1-2|TRBD1|.|TRBV7-2
TGTGCCAGCAGCTCGGGACAGCTCCTATTCTATGGCTACACCTTC
CASSSGQLLFYGYTF
>TRBJ2-1|TRBD2|.|TRBV7-8
TGTGCCAGCAGCTTCATATTCGGCGGGAGCTCCTACAATGAGCAGTTCTTC
CASSFIFGGSSYNEQFF
>TRBJ2-5|TRBD2|.|TRBV29-1
TGCAGCGTTGGGACTAGGTTGAGAGAGACCCAGTACTTC
CSVGTRLRETQYF
>TRBJ2-5|TRBD2|.|TRBV6-5
TGTGCCAGCAGTTACTCGTCTAGCGGGGGGAAAGAGACCCAGTACTTC
CASSYSSSGGKETQYF
>TRBJ1-2|.|.|TRBV7-8
TGTGCCAGCAGCTTAGGAACCCAAAATCTCTATGGCTACACCTTC
CASSLGTQNLYGYTF
>TRBJ2-1|.|.|TRBV9
TGTGCCAGCACAGGCAGCCAAAGCGCCACAGCCTACAATGAGCAGTTCTTC
CASTGSQSATAYNEQFF
>TRBJ2-3|.|.|TRBV7-2
TGTGCCAGCAGCTTAGCAGCGGACTCAGATACGCAGTATTTT
CASSLAADSDTQYF
>TRBJ1-5|.|.|TRBV6-1
TGTGCCAGCAAAGCTTATAGCAATCAGCCCCAGCATTTT
CASKAYSNQPQHF
>TRBJ2-3|.|.|TRBV5-1
TGCGCCAGCAGCTCCGTCGCCGGGGTGGATACGCAGTATTTT
CASSSVAGVDTQYF
>TRBJ2-3|TRBD2|.|TRBV12-5
TGTGCTAGTGGGGAAGGGACTAGCGGGGAAGCAGATACGCAGTATTTT
CASGEGTSGEADTQYF
>TRBJ1-2|TRBD1|.|TRBV6-5
TGTGCCAGCAGTTACTTACCGGGACAGGGGGGGGGCTACACCTTC
CASSYLPGQGGGYTF
>TRBJ1-2|.|.|TRBV28
TGTGCCATCCACGGGGCTAACTATGGCTACACCTTC
CAIHGANYGYTF
>TRBJ2-7|TRBD2|few|TRBV4-1
TGCGCCAGCAGCCAAGACCTAGCGGAGAGCTCCTACGAGCAGTACTTC
CASSQDLAESSYEQYF
>TRBJ2-5|.|once|TRBV6-6
TGTGCCAGCAGGGCGATAAGGGAAGAGACCCAGTACTTC
CASRAIREETQYF
>TRBJ2-3|TRBD2|.|TRBV11-2
TGTGCCAGCAGCTGGGGACTAGCGGGAGGGGCGGTGGATACGCAGTATTTT
CASSWGLAGGAVDTQYF
>TRBJ2-3|.|.|TRBV9
TGTGCCAGCAGCGCGCTGGGGACTTTCACAGATACGCAGTATTTT
CASSALGTFTDTQYF
>TRBJ2-6|.|.|TRBV25-1
TGTGCCAGCAGTGAATACGTTCATGGCTGGTCCGGGGCCAACGTCCTGACTTTC
CASSEYVHGWSGANVLTF
>TRBJ1-3|.|.|TRBV19
TGTGCCAGTAGTATAGGACCGGGAATGTCTGGAAACACCATATATTTT
CASSIGPGMSGNTIYF
>TRBJ1-6|.|.|TRBV7-9
TGTGCCAGCAACGCCGGGACGGCAAATTCACCCCTCCACTTT
CASNAGTANSPLHF
>TRBJ1-2|.|.|TRBV27
TGTGCCAGCAGTTTAAGGTCCAGGTTCTATGGCTACACCTTC
CASSLRSRFYGYTF
>TRBJ2-5|TRBD2|once|TRBV5-6
TGTGCCAGCAGCTTGGGAGGACTAGCGGGGGGTATAGAGACCCAGTACTTC
CASSLGGLAGGIETQYF
>TRBJ2-1|.|.|TRBV15
TGTGCCACCAGCAGAGAAGTAACTAGCCACAATGAGCAGTTCTTC
CATSREVTSHNEQFF
>TRBJ2-5|.|.|TRBV7-2
TGTGCCAGCAGCCTGCAGGGGGGTAAGGAGACCCAGTACTTC
CASSLQGGKETQYF
>TRBJ1-2|.|.|TRBV11-2
TGTGCCAGCAGCCCAGGGGTGCATGGCTACACCTTC
CASSPGVHGYTF
>TRBJ2-1|TRBD2|few|TRBV16
TGTGCCAGCAGCCAGAGCGGGAGACCCAATGAGCAGTTCTTC
CASSQSGRPNEQFF
>TRBJ2-7|.|.|TRBV7-8
TGTGCCAGCAGCTTAGGGGGAATCGGGGCTACGGAGCAGTACTTC
CASSLGGIGATEQYF
>TRBJ1-1|.|few|TRBV6-5
TGTGCCAGCAGTTACCGGGGTTTAGACACTGAAGCTTTCTTT
CASSYRGLDTEAFF
>TRBJ2-7|.|.|TRBV5-4
TGTGCCAGCAGTCCTGACGGAGGCTCTTTATACGAGCAGTACTTC
CASSPDGGSLYEQYF
>TRBJ1-3|.|.|TRBV7-9
TGTGCCAGCAGCTTATCAGGGGTTGGAAACACCATATATTTT
CASSLSGVGNTIYF
>TRBJ1-4|.|once|TRBV18
TGTGCCAGCTCACCAAGTAGGGACTTTAATGAAAAACTGTTTTTT
CASSPSRDFNEKLFF
>TRBJ1-3|TRBD1|few|TRBV13
TGTGCCAGCAGCTTAGGAGGCAGGGGGCTTGGAAACACCATATATTTT
CASSLGGRGLGNTIYF
>TRBJ1-5|.|few|TRBV30
TGTGCCTGGAGTGATAGCAATCAGCCCCAGCATTTT
CAWSDSNQPQHF
>TRBJ1-5|.|.|TRBV2
TGTGCCAGCAGTGAAATTGGGATACAGCCCCAGCATTTT
CASSEIGIQPQHF
>TRBJ2-1|TRBD2|once|TRBV15
TGTGCCACCAGCAGAGACGGACTAGCACGACCCAATGAGCAGTTCTTC
CATSRDGLARPNEQFF